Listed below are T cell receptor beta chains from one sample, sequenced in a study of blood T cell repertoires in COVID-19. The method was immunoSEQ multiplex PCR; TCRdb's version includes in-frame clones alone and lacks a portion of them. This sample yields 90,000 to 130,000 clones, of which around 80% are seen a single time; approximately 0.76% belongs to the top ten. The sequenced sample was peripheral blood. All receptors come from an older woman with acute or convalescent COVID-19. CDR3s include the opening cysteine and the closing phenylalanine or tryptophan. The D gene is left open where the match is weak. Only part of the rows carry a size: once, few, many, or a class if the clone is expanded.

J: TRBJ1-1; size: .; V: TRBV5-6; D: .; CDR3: CASSPSQGYLYTEAFF; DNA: TGTGCCAGCAGCCCGTCTCAGGGTTATCTCTACACTGAAGCTTTCTTT
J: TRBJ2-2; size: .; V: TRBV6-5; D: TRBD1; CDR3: CASSRQGTGELFF; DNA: TGTGCCAGCAGTAGACAGGGAACCGGGGAGCTGTTTTTT
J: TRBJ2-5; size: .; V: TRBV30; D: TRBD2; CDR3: CAWSVGLAGGETQYF; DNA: TGTGCCTGGAGTGTAGGACTAGCGGGAGGAGAGACCCAGTACTTC
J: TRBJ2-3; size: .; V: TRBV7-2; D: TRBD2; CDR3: CASSFTSGGDTQYF; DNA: TGTGCCAGCAGCTTTACTAGCGGGGGAGATACGCAGTATTTT
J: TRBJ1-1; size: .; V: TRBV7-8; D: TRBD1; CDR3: CASSLPRGTEAFF; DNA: TGTGCCAGCAGCTTGCCCAGGGGGACTGAAGCTTTCTTT
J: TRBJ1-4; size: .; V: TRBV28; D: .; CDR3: CASSLYGGNEKLFF; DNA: TGTGCCAGCAGTTTGTACGGGGGAAATGAAAAACTGTTTTTT
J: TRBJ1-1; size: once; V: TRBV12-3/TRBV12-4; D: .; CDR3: CASSFTENTEAFF; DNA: TGTGCCAGCAGTTTCACAGAGAACACTGAAGCTTTCTTT
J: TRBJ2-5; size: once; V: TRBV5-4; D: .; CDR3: CASSRGLSGGEETQYF; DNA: TGTGCCAGCAGCCGAGGACTAAGCGGAGGGGAAGAGACCCAGTACTTC
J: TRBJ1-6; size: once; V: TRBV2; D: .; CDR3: CASSEAGSGTPLHF; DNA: TGTGCCAGCAGTGAAGCAGGGAGTGGAACACCCCTCCACTTT
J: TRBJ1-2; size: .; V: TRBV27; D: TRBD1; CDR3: CASSPQGPYGYTF; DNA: TGTGCCAGCAGTCCACAGGGGCCCTATGGCTACACCTTC
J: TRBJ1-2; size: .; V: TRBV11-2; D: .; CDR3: CASSSDRSYGYTF; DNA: TGTGCCAGCAGCTCCGACAGGAGCTATGGCTACACCTTC
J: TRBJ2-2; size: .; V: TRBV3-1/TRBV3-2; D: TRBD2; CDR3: CASSPPGLADTGELFF; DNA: TGTGCCAGCAGCCCCCCGGGACTAGCCGACACCGGGGAGCTGTTTTTT
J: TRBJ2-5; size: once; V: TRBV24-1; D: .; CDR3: CATSEPGRETQYF; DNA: TGTGCCACCAGTGAGCCCGGTAGAGAGACCCAGTACTTC
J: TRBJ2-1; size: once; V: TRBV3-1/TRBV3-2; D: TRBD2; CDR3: CASSQEGSGGPYNEQFF; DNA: TGTGCCAGCAGCCAAGAGGGAAGCGGGGGGCCCTACAATGAGCAGTTCTTC
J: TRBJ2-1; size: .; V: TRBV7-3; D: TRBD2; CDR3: CASSPRTSGRSSYNEQFF; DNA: TGTGCCAGCAGCCCCCGGACTAGCGGGAGGAGCTCCTACAATGAGCAGTTCTTC
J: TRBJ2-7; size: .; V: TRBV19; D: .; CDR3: CASSIARKHEQYF; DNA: TGTGCCAGTAGTATTGCGAGAAAACACGAGCAGTACTTC
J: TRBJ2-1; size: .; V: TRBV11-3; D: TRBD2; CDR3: CASSLGVAGNRGNEQFF; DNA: TGTGCCAGCAGCTTAGGGGTAGCGGGGAACCGAGGGAATGAGCAGTTCTTC
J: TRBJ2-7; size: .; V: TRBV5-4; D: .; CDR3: CASSRGQRGAVDEQYF; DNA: TGTGCCAGCAGCCGTGGTCAAAGGGGCGCGGTGGACGAGCAGTACTTC
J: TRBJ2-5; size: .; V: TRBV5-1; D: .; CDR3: CASSLFGETQYF; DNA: TGCGCCAGCAGCTTGTTCGGGGAGACCCAGTACTTC
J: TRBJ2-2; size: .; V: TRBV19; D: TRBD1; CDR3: CASSIAAGGSGELFF; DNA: TGTGCCAGTAGTATAGCGGCAGGGGGAAGCGGGGAGCTGTTTTTT
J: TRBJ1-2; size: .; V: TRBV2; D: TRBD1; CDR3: CASSESRTGLSGYTF; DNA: TGTGCCAGCAGTGAAAGTAGGACAGGGTTGAGTGGCTACACCTTC
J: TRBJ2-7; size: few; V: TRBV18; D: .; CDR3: CASSPPGVNEQYF; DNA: TGTGCCAGCTCACCACCAGGGGTGAACGAGCAGTACTTC
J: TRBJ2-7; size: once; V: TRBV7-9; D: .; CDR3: CASSPSGSVGEQYF; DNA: TGTGCCAGCAGTCCCTCCGGGTCGGTCGGCGAGCAGTACTTC
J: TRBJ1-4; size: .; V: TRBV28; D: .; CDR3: CASSILGQGIEKLFF; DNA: TGTGCCAGCAGTATCCTCGGGCAGGGGATAGAAAAACTGTTTTTT
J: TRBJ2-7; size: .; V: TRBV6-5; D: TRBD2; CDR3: CASSYSWTSPYEQYF; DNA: TGTGCCAGCAGTTACTCATGGACTAGCCCGTACGAGCAGTACTTC
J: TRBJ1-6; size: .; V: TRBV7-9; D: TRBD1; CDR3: CASSPDRVNSPLHF; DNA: TGTGCCAGTAGCCCCGACAGGGTTAATTCACCCCTCCACTTT
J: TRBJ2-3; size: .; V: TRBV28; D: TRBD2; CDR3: CASSSLLAGGRDTQYF; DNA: TGTGCCAGCAGTTCCCTTCTAGCGGGAGGAAGAGATACGCAGTATTTT
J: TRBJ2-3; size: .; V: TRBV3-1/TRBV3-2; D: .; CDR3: CASSQVRDTQYF; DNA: TGTGCCAGCAGCCAAGTTCGAGATACGCAGTATTTT
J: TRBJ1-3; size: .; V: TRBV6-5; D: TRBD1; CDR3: CASSGTASGNTIYF; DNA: TGTGCCAGCAGCGGGACAGCCTCTGGAAACACCATATATTTT
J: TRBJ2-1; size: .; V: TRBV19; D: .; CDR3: CATRKLGGDNEQFF; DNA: TGTGCCACCCGGAAGTTAGGAGGGGACAATGAGCAGTTCTTC
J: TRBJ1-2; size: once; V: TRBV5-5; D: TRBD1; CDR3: CASSLEVQGAGYGYTF; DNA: TGTGCCAGCAGCTTGGAGGTCCAGGGGGCAGGTTATGGCTACACCTTC
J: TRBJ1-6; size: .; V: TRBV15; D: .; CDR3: CATSRGGQINSPLHF; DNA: TGTGCCACCAGCAGAGGAGGACAGATTAATTCACCCCTCCACTTT
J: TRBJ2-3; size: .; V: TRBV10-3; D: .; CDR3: CAIQARAGSTDTQYF; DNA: TGTGCCATCCAGGCCAGGGCTGGGAGCACAGATACGCAGTATTTT
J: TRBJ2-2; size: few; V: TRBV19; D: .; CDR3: CASSIRSQAANTGELFF; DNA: TGTGCCAGTAGTATAAGGTCTCAGGCCGCGAACACCGGGGAGCTGTTTTTT
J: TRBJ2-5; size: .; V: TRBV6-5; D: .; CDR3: CASSLEDRRVETQYF; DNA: TGTGCCAGCAGCCTTGAAGATCGGAGGGTAGAGACCCAGTACTTC
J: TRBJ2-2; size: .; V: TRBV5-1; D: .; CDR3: CASTLSLGTNTGELFF; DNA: TGCGCCAGCACCTTGAGCCTCGGGACGAACACCGGGGAGCTGTTTTTT
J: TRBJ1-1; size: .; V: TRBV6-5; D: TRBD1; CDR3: CASSLPGQGRAFF; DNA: TGTGCCAGCAGTTTACCGGGACAGGGTAGAGCTTTCTTT
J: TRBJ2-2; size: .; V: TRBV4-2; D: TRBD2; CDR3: CASSQSSGSGTGELFF; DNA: TGTGCCAGCAGCCAGTCTAGCGGGAGTGGCACCGGGGAGCTGTTTTTT
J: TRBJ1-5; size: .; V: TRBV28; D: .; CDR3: CASSLPRRISNQPQHF; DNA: TGTGCCAGCAGTTTACCCCGCAGGATTAGCAATCAGCCCCAGCATTTT
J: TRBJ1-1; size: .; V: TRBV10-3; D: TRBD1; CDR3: CASSGTGGTEAFF; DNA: TGTGCCTCGTCCGGGACAGGGGGCACTGAAGCTTTCTTT
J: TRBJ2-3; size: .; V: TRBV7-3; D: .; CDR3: CASSWGPTAADTQYF; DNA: TGTGCCAGCAGCTGGGGCCCTACTGCGGCAGATACGCAGTATTTT
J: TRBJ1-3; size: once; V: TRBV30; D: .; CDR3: CAWSRVGNTIYF; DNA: TGTGCCTGGAGTCGAGTTGGAAACACCATATATTTT